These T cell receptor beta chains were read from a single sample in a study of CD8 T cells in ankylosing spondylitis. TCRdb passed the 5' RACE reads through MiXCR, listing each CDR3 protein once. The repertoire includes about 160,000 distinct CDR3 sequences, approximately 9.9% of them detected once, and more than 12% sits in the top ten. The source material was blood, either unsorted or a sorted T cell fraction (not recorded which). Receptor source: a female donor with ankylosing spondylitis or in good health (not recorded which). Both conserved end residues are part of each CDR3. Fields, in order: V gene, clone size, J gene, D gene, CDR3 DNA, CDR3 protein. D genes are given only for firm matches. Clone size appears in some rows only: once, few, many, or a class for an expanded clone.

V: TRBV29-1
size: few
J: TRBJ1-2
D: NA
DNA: TGCAGCGTTGAACCTCGTCCGTATGGCTACACCTTC
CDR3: CSVEPRPYGYTF

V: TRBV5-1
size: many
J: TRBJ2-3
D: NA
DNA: TGCGCCAGCAGCTTGGGGTCAGATACGCAGTATTTT
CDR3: CASSLGSDTQYF

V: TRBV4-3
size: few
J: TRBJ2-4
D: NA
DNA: TGCGCCAGCAGCCAAGAACTAGCCAAAAACATTCAGTACTTC
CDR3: CASSQELAKNIQYF

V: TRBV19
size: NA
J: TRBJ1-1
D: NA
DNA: TGTGCCAGCGGCGGGCACCAGAACACTGAAGCTTTCTTT
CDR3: CASGGHQNTEAFF

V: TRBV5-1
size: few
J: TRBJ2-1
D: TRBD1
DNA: TGCGCCAGCAGCACCCGGGACAGCGACAATGAGCAGTTCTTC
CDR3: CASSTRDSDNEQFF

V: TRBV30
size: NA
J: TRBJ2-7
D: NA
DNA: TGTGCCTTGGGGGCCAGTCACTTC
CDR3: CALGASHF

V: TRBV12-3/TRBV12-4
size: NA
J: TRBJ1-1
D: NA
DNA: TGTGCCAGCAGTCCATCGGGTGGGGTAGGAATCGCTTTCTTT
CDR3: CASSPSGGVGIAFF

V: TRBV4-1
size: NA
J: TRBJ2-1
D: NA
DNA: TGCGCCAGCAGCCCCGCTTTAGCGTTTGAGCAGTTCTTC
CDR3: CASSPALAFEQFF

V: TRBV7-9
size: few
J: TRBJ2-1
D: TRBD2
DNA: TGTGCCAGCAGCTTAGCGGCGGGGGAATACAATGAGCAGTTCTTC
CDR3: CASSLAAGEYNEQFF

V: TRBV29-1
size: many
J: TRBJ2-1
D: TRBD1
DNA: TGCAGCGTTCTCTCAGGGGGCGCGGATAATGAGCAGTTCTTC
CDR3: CSVLSGGADNEQFF

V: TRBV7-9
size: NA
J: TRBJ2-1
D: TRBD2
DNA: TGTGCCAGCAGCTCCCAGGTGGGACTAGCGGAAAACAATGAGCAGTTCTTC
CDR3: CASSSQVGLAENNEQFF

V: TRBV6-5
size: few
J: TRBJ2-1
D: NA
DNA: TGTGCCAGCAGTTACGTAGGACCAACGTACAATGAGCAGTTCTTC
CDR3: CASSYVGPTYNEQFF

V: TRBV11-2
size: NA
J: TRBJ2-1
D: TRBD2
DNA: TGTGCCAGCACCCTAGCGGGAGAGGGCCTAAATGAGCAGTTCTTC
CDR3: CASTLAGEGLNEQFF

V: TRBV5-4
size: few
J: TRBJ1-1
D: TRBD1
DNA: TGTGCCAGCAGCTTAACAGGGGGCGAGGCTTTCTTT
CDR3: CASSLTGGEAFF

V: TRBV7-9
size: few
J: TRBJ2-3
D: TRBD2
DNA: TGTGCCAGCAGCTTGACTAGCGGGAGGGCAAGAGATACGCAGTATTTT
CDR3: CASSLTSGRARDTQYF

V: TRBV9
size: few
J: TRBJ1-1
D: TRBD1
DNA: TGTGCCAGCAGCGCTGGACGGGGACAGGGATCCATGAACACTGAAGCTTTCTTT
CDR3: CASSAGRGQGSMNTEAFF

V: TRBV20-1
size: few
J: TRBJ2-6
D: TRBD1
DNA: TGCAGTGCTAGGGACAGGGGCCTTACTGGGGCCAACGTCCTGACTTTC
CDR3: CSARDRGLTGANVLTF

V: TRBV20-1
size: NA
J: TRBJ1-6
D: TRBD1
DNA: TGCAGTGCTTTCTACCGGACAGGGCGAAATTCACCCCTCCACTTT
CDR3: CSAFYRTGRNSPLHF

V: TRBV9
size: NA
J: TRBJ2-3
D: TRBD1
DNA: TGTGCCAGCAGCCCAGGGGGCTTATCCCTCACAGATACGCAGTATTTT
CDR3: CASSPGGLSLTDTQYF

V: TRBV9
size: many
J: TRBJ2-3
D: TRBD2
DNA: TGTGCCAGCAGCGCTAGCGGGAGATTGACAGATACGCAGTATTTT
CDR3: CASSASGRLTDTQYF